What follows are 28 T cell receptor beta chains derived from one specimen sequenced in a study of blood T cell repertoires in COVID-19. Profiling relied on immunoSEQ multiplex PCR, and the TCRdb table lists in-frame clones only, not all of them. The sample includes approximately 140,000 clones, approximately 84% of them seen just once. Sequenced: peripheral blood. These receptors all come from a human donor in a cohort sampled during active COVID-19.

The chain couples TRBV9 to TRBJ1-2; 10 nucleotides agree with TRBD1. The CDR3 loop spans 15 amino acids. Germline V gene lookup returns CDR1 SGDLS and CDR2 YYNGEE. V was pared by 0 bases and J by 4 bases, with 3 bases of the junction left unmatched. CDR3 DNA sequence: TGTGCCAGCAGCGTAGGGGGACAGGGGAGCTATGGCTACACCTTC. This gives the protein CASSVGGQGSYGYTF. Complete variable domain (other parts from reference TRBV9 and TRBJ1-2): DSGVTQTPKHLITATGQRVTLRCSPRSGDLSVYWYQQSLDQGLQFLIQYYNGEERAKGNILERFSAQQFPDLHSELNLSSLELGDSALYFCASSVGGQGSYGYTFGSGTRLTVV.

This clone was seen more than once but under ten times. V and J are TRBV20-1 and TRBJ1-2, with D hard to call. With 3 bases removed from V and 7 bases from J, the gap between germline ends came to 9 bases. The V gene's germline CDR1 is DFQATT and CDR2 SNEGSKA (reference sequence). The CDR3 covers 11 residues. The chain's CDR3 is CSASVTVGYTF. The DNA for the CDR3 is TGCAGTGCTAGTGTTACTGTTGGCTACACCTTC.

The J gene is TRBJ1-4, the V gene TRBV19; a weak D match, TRBD1 (6 bases). Trimming left V 4 bases short and J 7 bases short, with 16 bases between. Germline V gene data show CDR1 as LNHDA and CDR2 as SQIVND (reference sequence). The CDR3 contains 15 residues. CDR3 sequence reads: CASSSTRGFAEKLFF. The CDR3 DNA reads as TGTGCCAGTAGTAGTACCAGGGGATTTGCTGAAAAACTGTTTTTT.

The chain links TRBV3-1 (or the pseudogene TRBV3-2) to TRBJ1-6; 10 bases agree with TRBD1. The CDR3 is 16 amino acids. Germline lookup yields CDR1 LGHDT and CDR2 YNNKEL (reference sequence). With V trimmed by 4 bases and J by 0 bases, 0 bases remained unmatched. CDR3 amino acids: CASSRTGGSYNSPLHF. Written as DNA, the CDR3 is TGTGCCAGCAGCCGGACAGGGGGCTCCTATAATTCACCCCTCCACTTT.

This chain uses TRBV29-1 with TRBJ2-6; 9 bases align to TRBD1. Losses at the gene ends were 4 bases for V and 0 bases for J; bases not matched to a gene: 4. Germline assignment: CDR1 SQVTM and CDR2 ANQGSEA. CDR3 length: 16 residues. The CDR3 bases are TGCAGCGTTGGACAGGGGGGTATCTCTGGGGCCAACGTCCTGACTTTC. Its translation is CSVGQGGISGANVLTF.

This clone was detected once. The chain couples TRBV5-4 to TRBJ1-2, with D unclear. CDR1 is SGHNT and CDR2 is YYREEE in the germline V gene (reference sequence). The CDR3 runs 14 residues. Trimming pared 2 bases from V and 3 bases from J, leaving 11 bases between. The CDR3 DNA is TGTGCCAGCAGCTTTTCCGGGAAGTACTATGGCTACACCTTC. It yields the protein CASSFSGKYYGYTF.

This clone was detected a few times. The chain recombines TRBV6-5 with TRBJ1-1; TRBD1 matches at 8 bases. The CDR3 runs to 13 residues. Germline V gene sequence: CDR1 MNHEY, CDR2 SVGAGI. The V gene end was trimmed by 6 bases and the J gene end by 2 bases; junction bases not matched to a gene: 2. The DNA for the CDR3 is TGTGCCAGCAGCAGGGGGCGAAACACTGAAGCTTTCTTT. This encodes CASSRGRNTEAFF.

The chain carries TRBV9 and TRBJ1-2; TRBD1 matches 12 bases. Losses at the gene ends were 6 bases for V and 7 bases for J; bases not matched to a gene: 7. Per the germline V gene, CDR1 is SGDLS and CDR2 is YYNGEE. The CDR3 spans 14 residues. The CDR3 spells CASTKGQGAGGYTF. Here the CDR3 DNA reads TGTGCCAGCACCAAGGGACAGGGGGCGGGTGGCTACACCTTC.

This sequence joins TRBV5-4 and TRBJ2-1, with D perhaps TRBD2 (7 bases). Trimming shortened V by 0 bases and J by 8 bases, and 21 bases separated the two germline ends. Germline CDR1 and CDR2: SGHNT and YYREEE (reference sequence). CDR3 length: 17 amino acids. The CDR3 sequence: CASSLGGGGTKWDEQFF. CDR3 DNA: TGTGCCAGCAGCTTGGGGGGCGGGGGCACAAAGTGGGATGAGCAGTTCTTC.

V gene TRBV5-1 combines with J gene TRBJ1-2; no clear D. Trimming stripped 5 bases from V and 3 bases from J, with 14 bases between. The CDR3 loop spans 14 amino acids. Germline-derived CDR1 and CDR2 are SGHRS and YFSETQ. The CDR3 DNA sequence: TGCGCCAGCAGATTGACCACCCGGGACTATGGCTACACCTTC. It translates to CASRLTTRDYGYTF. The full variable domain, rest sourced from reference TRBV5-1 and TRBJ1-2, is KAGVTQTPRYLIKTRGQQVTLSCSPISGHRSVSWYQQTPGQGLQFLFEYFSETQRNKGNFPGRFSGRQFSNSRSEMNVSTLELGDSALYLCASRLTTRDYGYTFGSGTRLTVV.

This sequence joins TRBV13 and TRBJ1-1, with TRBD1 matching over 9 bases. Germline V CDR1 and CDR2: PRHDT, FYEKMQ (reference sequence). The V segment lost 3 bases and the J segment 6 bases; nucleotides outside the gene matches: 8. CDR3 length: 15 amino acids. The CDR3 DNA reads as TGTGCCAGCAGCTTGAACAGGGGGCTGATAGCTGAAGCTTTCTTT. This gives the protein CASSLNRGLIAEAFF.

The chain recombines TRBV2 with TRBJ2-7, with 9 bases lining up with TRBD1. The CDR3 is 14 amino acids. Germline assignment: CDR1 SNHLY and CDR2 FYNNEI. Trimming took 8 bases from V and 4 from J; bases not matched to a gene: 9. The CDR3 sequence: CASGTGQGDYEQYF. In DNA, the CDR3 is TGTGCCAGCGGTACGGGACAGGGAGATTACGAGCAGTACTTC.

The V gene is TRBV7-9, the J gene TRBJ2-7, with 9 nucleotides matching TRBD1. Germline lookup yields CDR1 SEHNR and CDR2 FQNEAQ (reference sequence). V gave up 4 bases and J gave up 4 bases; unmatched junction bases: 8. CDR3 length: 15 amino acids. The CDR3 DNA follows: TGTGCCAGCAGCTCGACCGGGACAGGGCAATACGAGCAGTACTTC. It encodes CASSSTGTGQYEQYF.

The chain joins TRBV3-1 (or the pseudogene TRBV3-2) to TRBJ2-4; D perhaps matches TRBD2 (6 bases). There are 19 residues in the CDR3. Trimming shortened V by 0 bases and J by 6 bases, and 24 bases separated the two germline ends. Germline values: CDR1 LGHDT, CDR2 YNNKEL (reference sequence). In nucleotides, the CDR3 is TGTGCCAGCAGCCAAGAAGGGAAGACTAGTGGGGATCGCAGAAACATTCAGTACTTC. This encodes CASSQEGKTSGDRRNIQYF.

The CDR3 sequence is CASSIGGLNAEAFF. CDR3 DNA sequence: TGTGCCAGTAGTATCGGGGGGTTAAACGCTGAAGCTTTCTTT. J is TRBJ1-1 and V is TRBV19; D is perhaps TRBD1 (5 bases). The CDR3 covers 14 residues. Trimming took 3 bases from V and 6 from J, leaving 14 bases between them. Germline V gives CDR1 LNHDA, CDR2 SQIVND (reference sequence).

This clone showed up just a few times. The rearrangement joins TRBV15 to TRBJ2-1, with a possible D match to TRBD1 (5 bases). V was cut by 0 bases and J by 9 bases, with 6 bases left in between. The CDR3 sequence is 12 residues long. CDR1 is LNHNV and CDR2 is YYDKDF in the germline V gene (reference sequence). CDR3 in DNA: TGTGCCACCAGCAGAGATCAGGGTGAGCAGTTCTTC. Translation: CATSRDQGEQFF.

The CDR3 spells CASSFVDRASEQYF. CDR3 coding DNA: TGCGCCAGCAGCTTCGTGGACAGGGCGTCGGAGCAGTACTTC. The V call is TRBV5-1, the J call TRBJ2-7; 8 nucleotides match TRBD1. Germline V gene lookup returns CDR1 SGHRS and CDR2 YFSETQ. V dropped 2 bases and J dropped 7; count of bases not matched to a gene: 8. The CDR3 extends over 14 amino acids.

The chain uses TRBV9 and TRBJ1-5; 9 bases map to TRBD1. CDR3 length: 16 residues. Germline values: CDR1 SGDLS, CDR2 YYNGEE. Losses at the gene ends were 0 bases for V and 4 bases for J; bases not matched to a gene: 5. In DNA form, the CDR3 reads TGTGCCAGCAGCGTAGGTCCACAGGGGGCGAATCAGCCCCAGCATTTT. It yields the protein CASSVGPQGANQPQHF.

J is TRBJ2-1 and V is TRBV7-2; 10 positions match TRBD2. The J segment lost 2 bases and the V segment lost 4 bases, leaving 2 bases of the junction unmatched. Germline CDR1 SGHTA, CDR2 FQGNSA. The CDR3 spans 15 residues. This chain's CDR3 is CASSSGTSAYNEQFF. In nucleotides, the CDR3 is TGTGCCAGCAGCTCAGGGACTAGCGCCTACAATGAGCAGTTCTTC. Combining the CDR3 with reference TRBV7-2 and TRBJ2-1 gives the whole variable domain GAGVSQSPSNKVTEKGKDVELRCDPISGHTALYWYRQSLGQGLEFLIYFQGNSAPDKSGLPSDRFSAERTGGSVSTLTIQRTQQEDSAVYLCASSSGTSAYNEQFFGPGTRLTVL.

The rearrangement uses TRBV7-9 and TRBJ1-1, with 7 bases aligning to TRBD1. This CDR3 has 14 amino acids. Germline trimming cut 1 base from V and 4 bases from J; bases unmatched to any gene: 3. CDR1 and CDR2 (germline): SEHNR, FQNEAQ (reference sequence). For the CDR3, the DNA is TGTGCCAGCAGCTTAGGACAGGGTGCCACTGAAGCTTTCTTT. Residues: CASSLGQGATEAFF.

The chain couples TRBV9 to TRBJ2-4; perhaps TRBD1 as D (6 bases). V lost 4 bases, J lost 7 bases, and 18 bases lay in between. From germline, CDR1 is SGDLS and CDR2 YYNGEE. This CDR3 region has 15 residues. DNA of the CDR3: TGTGCCAGCAGCCCCCGATTGGGGGCTCGTAACATTCAGTACTTC. Protein: CASSPRLGARNIQYF. Looking up the rest from reference TRBV9 and TRBJ2-4 gives the full variable domain: DSGVTQTPKHLITATGQRVTLRCSPRSGDLSVYWYQQSLDQGLQFLIQYYNGEERAKGNILERFSAQQFPDLHSELNLSSLELGDSALYFCASSPRLGARNIQYFGAGTRLSVL.

V gene TRBV6-5 combines with J gene TRBJ1-2, with D unclear. V was clipped by 6 bases and J by 1 base, with 12 bases between them. The CDR3 is made up of 14 amino acids. Germline CDR1 is MNHEY and CDR2 is SVGAGI. The CDR3 nucleotides are TGTGCCAGCAGCCCGGGGAGTGGTAACTATGGCTACACCTTC. It is translated as CASSPGSGNYGYTF.

The chain joins TRBV20-1 to TRBJ2-1, with D possibly matching TRBD1 (5 bases). With 6 bases removed from V and 13 bases from J, the gap between germline ends came to 16 bases. The V gene's germline CDR1 is DFQATT and CDR2 SNEGSKA (reference sequence). CDR3 length: 11 amino acids. CDR3 DNA: TGCAGTGCCGGCGCGTCTAGGGGCCAGTTCTTC. This codes for CSAGASRGQFF.

This clone was counted a single time. The V and J genes are TRBV6-6 and TRBJ2-7; the match to TRBD1 covers 7 bases. CDR1 is MNHNY and CDR2 is SVGAGI in the germline V gene (reference sequence). The length of the CDR3 is 14 residues. V was pared by 2 bases and J by 2 bases, with 3 bases of the junction left unmatched. The DNA for the CDR3 is TGTGCCAGCAGTTACGGGACAGCGGCCTACGAGCAGTACTTC. It specifies CASSYGTAAYEQYF.

The rearrangement uses TRBV12-3 or TRBV12-4 and TRBJ2-1, with D hard to call. Trimming stripped 3 bases from V and 7 bases from J, with 7 bases between. This CDR3 spans 12 amino acids. CDR3 in DNA: TGTGCCAGCAGTTTCGTCCTTAATGAGCAGTTCTTC. Its translation is CASSFVLNEQFF.

This CDR3 reads CASTPGGASGGAPDTQYF. In DNA form, the CDR3 reads TGTGCCAGCACCCCAGGGGGGGCTAGCGGGGGGGCCCCGGATACGCAGTATTTT. The chain has TRBV9 and TRBJ2-3; 12 bases match TRBD2. V shed 6 bases and J 6 bases; nucleotides not matched to a gene: 17. This CDR3 comprises 18 residues. Per the germline V gene, CDR1 is SGDLS and CDR2 is YYNGEE.

Notes on this clone: Additional DNA sequences in this sample encode the identical CDR3. This chain joins TRBV5-4 and TRBJ2-7; 9 bases are shared with TRBD2. The CDR3 is 15 amino acids. Germline lookup yields CDR1 SGHNT and CDR2 YYREEE (reference sequence). V was clipped by 6 bases and J by 5 bases; unmatched bases: 12. CDR3 bases: TGTGCCAGCAAGGTGGGGGGCGGGGGGGCGGACGAGCAGTACTTC. Translated, it gives CASKVGGGGADEQYF. Combining the CDR3 with reference TRBV5-4 and TRBJ2-7 gives the whole variable domain ETGVTQSPTHLIKTRGQQVTLRCSSQSGHNTVSWYQQALGQGPQFIFQYYREEENGRGNFPPRFSGLQFPNYSSELNVNALELDDSALYLCASKVGGGGADEQYFGPGTRLTVT.

The chain links TRBV7-9 to TRBJ2-3, with D uncertain. Germline V gives CDR1 SEHNR, CDR2 FQNEAQ (reference sequence). V was cut by 1 base and J by 3 bases, with 11 bases left in between. The CDR3 covers 15 residues. Here the CDR3 reads CASSLVVAWTDTQYF. As DNA, the CDR3 is TGTGCCAGCAGCTTAGTAGTAGCTTGGACAGATACGCAGTATTTT.